This T cell receptor (beta chain) appears in the sequencing data of a study of CD8+CD57+ T cells in acquired aplastic anemia. Whole-study results and caveats: Controls and patients did not differ significantly in CD8+ Simpson's diversity.

Germline CDR1 and CDR2: LNHDA and SQIVND (reference sequence). With 3 bases removed from V and 5 bases from J, the gap between germline ends came to 5 bases. The CDR3 is made up of 13 amino acids. According to the study, genomic DNA was the template for TCR beta VDJ and CDR3 profiling. TCRdb reprocessed the reads via MiXCR and lists one record per CDR3 protein. The sample carries more than 100,000 distinct CDR3 sequences, roughly two fifths recorded once. This clonotype has a single count. The antigen is not known. The sequence derives from a human donor in good health, serving as a control. V is TRBV19 and J is TRBJ1-6; D remains unclear. The material sequenced was sorted CD4+, CD8+, or CD8+CD57+ T cells (not recorded which) from PBMCs. In DNA form, the CDR3 reads TGTGCCAGTAGTATTCAGAATAATTCACCCCTCCACTTT. This encodes CASSIQNNSPLHF.